These T cell receptor beta chains were read from a single sample in a study of radiation and T cells in renal cell carcinoma. This table comes from immunoSEQ multiplex PCR, and its TCRdb copy is limited to in-frame clones, with some not included. The sample has about 88,000 clones, roughly 90% seen once. The sample in question was blood, obtained from a patient whose treatment included radiotherapy and nephrectomy. Source of these receptors: a man in his fifties or sixties with renal cell carcinoma. Each CDR3 is given with its conserved first and last residue. A D gene is named only where the DNA matches it firmly. Clone size is not always given. Where it is, it says once, few, many or a class for expanded clones.

-	-	TRBV7-2	TRBJ2-1	CASSLETYNEQFF	TGTGCCAGCAGCCTGGAGACCTACAATGAGCAGTTCTTC
-	once	TRBV4-3	TRBJ1-2	CASSQDREGYGYTF	TGCGCCAGCAGCCAAGACAGGGAGGGCTATGGCTACACCTTC
TRBD1	-	TRBV10-2	TRBJ1-5	CASSPGQGDQPQHF	TGCGCCAGCAGTCCTGGACAGGGGGATCAGCCCCAGCATTTT
-	once	TRBV29-1	TRBJ1-2	CSAGQPLTYGYTF	TGCAGCGCCGGACAGCCTTTAACTTATGGCTACACCTTC
TRBD1	once	TRBV19	TRBJ2-4	CASSIQQGNIQYF	TGTGCCAGTAGTATTCAACAGGGGAACATTCAGTACTTC
-	-	TRBV19	TRBJ1-6	CASSQIRDTNSPLHF	TGTGCCAGTAGTCAGATCCGGGACACTAATTCACCCCTCCACTTT
-	-	TRBV23-1	TRBJ1-2	CASSQFNGGNYGYTF	TGCGCCAGCAGTCAATTCAACGGGGGCAACTATGGCTACACCTTC
TRBD1	-	TRBV6-1	TRBJ2-7	CASSSPGQGVHEQYF	TGTGCCAGCAGCTCCCCGGGACAGGGGGTCCACGAGCAGTACTTC
TRBD2	-	TRBV5-1	TRBJ2-1	CASSLVAGSYNEQFF	TGCGCCAGCAGCTTGGTAGCGGGAAGTTACAATGAGCAGTTCTTC
-	few	TRBV2	TRBJ1-2	CASSYHGGYTF	TGTGCCAGCAGTTATCACGGTGGCTACACCTTC
-	-	TRBV15	TRBJ1-3	CATSRDWTTGNTIYF	TGTGCCACCAGCAGAGATTGGACTACTGGAAACACCATATATTTT
-	-	TRBV7-9	TRBJ2-1	CASSLFGLEDEQFF	TGTGCCAGCAGCTTGTTCGGTCTGGAGGATGAGCAGTTCTTC
-	-	TRBV6-5	TRBJ1-1	CASRNQGLVTEAFF	TGTGCCAGCAGAAATCAGGGTCTGGTCACTGAAGCTTTCTTT
-	few	TRBV4-1	TRBJ1-1	CASRLVMNTEAFF	TGCGCCAGCAGGCTAGTAATGAACACTGAAGCTTTCTTT
TRBD2	-	TRBV5-1	TRBJ2-7	CASSLKVDSRSGSRTYEQYF	TGCGCCAGCAGCTTGAAGGTGGATTCAAGAAGCGGGAGTAGAACCTACGAGCAGTACTTC
TRBD2	-	TRBV29-1	TRBJ2-7	CSVGQGGGSGRAEQYF	TGCAGCGTTGGACAGGGGGGAGGTAGCGGGAGGGCCGAGCAGTACTTC